This TCR beta chain was identified during a study of T-cell memory formation after mild COVID-19 (dated by TCRdb to the early 2020s). Regarding the study in general: Most TCR sequence clusters were specific to one of the two donors. In two donors, T-cell clones that expanded and contracted after mild COVID-19 were tracked by sequencing TCRalpha and TCRbeta repertoires over time. The cohort comprised two young, previously healthy adult volunteers, one female and one male. Overall study results and their limits: The study included only a couple of mild cases, and larger cohorts that include severe cases with pre-infection samples were judged to be necessary. Contracting CD4+ clones were found mainly in CM and EM memory subsets, while CD8+ clones were enriched in EMRA. Some responding clones were detected in pre-infection memory, suggesting pre-existing cross-reactive memory T cells joined the SARS-CoV-2 response. SARS-CoV-2 specificity of the second-wave clones peaking on day 37 was not confirmed. Clones contracting from day 15 to 85 had balanced CD4/CD8 phenotypes, while a second wave expanding from day 15 to 37 was biased towards CD4+.

V is cut by 2 bases and J by 5 bases, and the space between the germline ends is 7 bases. Taken from cysteine to phenylalanine, the CDR3 has 12 residues. The CDR3 DNA has 36 bases and is translated from base 1. Reading the germline V gene gives CDR1 KGHSH and CDR2 LQKENI. The data were produced on an Illumina NovaSeq 6000. TCRalpha and TCRbeta cDNA libraries were built by 5'RACE with constant-segment primers, adding sample barcodes and unique molecular identifiers. RNA was extracted from every sample with Trizol reagent. The libraries were amplified in two PCR steps, and the second step added a second sample barcode and Illumina TruSeq adapters. Sequencing of libraries was performed on an Illumina NovaSeq with 2 x 150 bp paired-end reads. The study's processing was this. The reads were demultiplexed and collapsed into UMI-guided consensus sequences using migec v1.2.7. Using mixcr v2.1.11, UMI consensuses were aligned to TRA and TRB V and J templates and then assembled into clonotypes. Expanded or contracted clonotypes were those called significant by both edgeR and NoisET, with noise models trained on biological replicates. For edgeR calls, a false discovery rate-adjusted p below 0.01 and a log2 fold-change threshold of 1 were applied. As an exploratory analysis of dynamics, PCA with hierarchical clustering was applied to max-normalized trajectories of the 1000 most abundant clonotypes. Separately sequenced CD4+ and CD8+ repertoires were used to assign a CD4 or CD8 phenotype to each responding clone. The raw public reads went through TCRdb reprocessing: fastp at Q25, MiXCR clone calling, in-frame beta chains kept. Each CDR3 protein gets just one entry, which takes the most common genes and DNA from the rows behind it. Clone size and V and J calls follow TCRdb, not the original study. Across this sample there are almost 250,000 distinct CDR3 sequences, with 15% to 19% seen only once. The top ten hold 2% to 2.5% of the sample.

Turning to this clonotype: Its binding antigen is unknown. Within one base of it there is no much larger clone, and no base qualities were kept.

Ficoll-Paque density gradient centrifugation was the method used to isolate PBMCs. Sequenced sample: PBMCs or a T cell subset sorted from them (not recorded which). The sequence derives from an adult woman who had mild COVID-19 (a few samples of this study predate the infection). The sample titles of this study are shuffled in the database, so cell type and time point are left out; the donor was told from shared clones. The rearranged segments are TRBV18 and TRBJ2-7, with no reliable assignment of the D segment. The DNA sequence follows: TGTGCCAGCTCACCAAGGTCCGACGAGCAGTACTTC. This codes for CASSPRSDEQYF.